The source of this T cell receptor (beta chain) is a study of shared clonotypes between healthy human individuals. Study information: The composition of the donors was a couple of women and a few men aged 18 to 49. A donor's plate count was three for CD4 naive and three for CD4 memory; CD8 naive had two and CD8 memory one.

Germline assignment: CDR1 SEHNR and CDR2 FQNEAQ (reference sequence). This CDR3 contains 13 residues. TCRdb's copy holds only in-frame clones and misses some; the assay was immunoSEQ multiplex PCR. The sample shows about 2.4 million clones, roughly 93% of them seen only once. Nashville, Tennessee was home to all donors, who were Caucasian adults. About this clone: One end of the junction varies from germline; a read error may be responsible.

Sequencing was performed on naive CD4+ T cells from PBMCs. The subset is: CD45RA+ positively selected. This chain uses TRBV7-9 with TRBJ2-7, with D possibly TRBD2 on 6 matching bases. The TCR was taken from a man between 18 and 29 years old in good health. Some clones in this sample may be carry-over from other donors' samples. CDR3 nucleotide sequence: TGTGCCAGCAGTAAGAATCCCGGGAGCTCTTTCGGGTTC. Residues: CASSKNPGSSFGF. The full variable domain, with the rest looked up from reference TRBV7-9 and TRBJ2-7, is DTGVSQNPRHKITKRGQNVTFRCDPISEHNRLYWYRQTLGQGPEFLTYFQNEAQLEKSRLLSDRFSAERPKGSFSTLEIQRTEQGDSAMYLCASSKNPGSSFGFGPGTRLTVT.